The clone carrying this T cell receptor beta chain was recorded many times. The antigen is unknown. The entry originates in a study of CD8 T cells in ankylosing spondylitis. CDR3 length: 18 residues. Study findings and constraints: Characteristic, it appeared, of ankylosing spondylitis blood was a TCR beta motif of eight highly homologous variants.

TCRdb analysed the 5' RACE reads with MiXCR anew, one entry per CDR3 protein. The sample shows around 99,000 distinct CDR3 sequences, about 9.1% of them seen only once. This rearrangement joins TRBV21-1 to TRBJ1-1; TRBD1 is taken as the D call from the table, unchecked against the DNA. TRBV21-1 corresponds to a pseudogene. Specimen: blood, either unsorted or a sorted T cell fraction (not recorded which). The receptor was derived from a male donor with ankylosing spondylitis or in good health (not recorded which). The CDR3 spells CASSGTTGGDAMNTEAFF. CDR3 DNA sequence: TGTGCCAGCAGCGGGACGACAGGGGGCGATGCAATGAACACTGAAGCTTTCTTT.